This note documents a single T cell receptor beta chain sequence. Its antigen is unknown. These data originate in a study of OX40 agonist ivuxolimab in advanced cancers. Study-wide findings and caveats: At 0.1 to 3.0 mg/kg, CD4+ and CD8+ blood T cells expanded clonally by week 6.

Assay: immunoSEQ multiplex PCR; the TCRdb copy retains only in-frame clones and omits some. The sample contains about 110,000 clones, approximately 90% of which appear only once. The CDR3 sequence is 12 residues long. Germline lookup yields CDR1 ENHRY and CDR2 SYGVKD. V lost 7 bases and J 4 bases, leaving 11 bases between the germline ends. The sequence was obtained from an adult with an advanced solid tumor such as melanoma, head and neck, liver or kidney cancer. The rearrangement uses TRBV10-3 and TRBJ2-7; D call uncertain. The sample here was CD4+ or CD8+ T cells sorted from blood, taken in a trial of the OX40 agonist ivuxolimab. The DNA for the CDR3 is TGTGCCATCAAAGACTCGAGTTACGAGCAGTACTTC. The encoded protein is CAIKDSSYEQYF.